This TCR beta chain was sequenced in a study of vaccination effects on CD4 cells after COVID-19. Using viral peptide pools, the ViraFEST assay grew out antigen-specific CD4+ T cells prior to sequencing. Investigators separated out CD4+ T cells once 9 to 11 days of culture had passed. This individual tested PCR-positive for SARS-CoV-2 infection between March and December 2020. Either the BNT162b2 or mRNA-1273 vaccine was given to participants in two doses. The culture medium for a few million PBMC per well included 10 IU/ml IL-2 and around 9.8 ug/ml peptides. Half-medium changes using IL-2 medium occurred on days 3 and 7. With respect to this clone: Its antigen remains unidentified.

Produced via immunoSEQ multiplex PCR; TCRdb's table is partial and in-frame only. Of 15,000 to 20,000 clones listed, around 74% are singletons. Germline V gene data show CDR1 as SGHTA and CDR2 as FQGNSA. The V end lost 5 bases, the J end lost 0 bases, and 8 bases lay between the germline ends. This CDR3 comprises 15 residues. This sequence joins TRBV7-2 and TRBJ1-6; D ambiguous. The clonotype was recovered from a human donor who had a prior SARS-CoV-2 infection. The sample in question was CD4+ T cells from PBMCs cultured with SARS-CoV-2 spike peptides, obtained after COVID-19 vaccination. The CDR3 DNA sequence: TGTGCCAGCAGCCTCCCGAGCTCCTATAATTCACCCCTCCACTTT. It codes for CASSLPSSYNSPLHF. The whole variable domain, filled in from reference TRBV7-2 and TRBJ1-6, reads GAGVSQSPSNKVTEKGKDVELRCDPISGHTALYWYRQSLGQGLEFLIYFQGNSAPDKSGLPSDRFSAERTGGSVSTLTIQRTQQEDSAVYLCASSLPSSYNSPLHFGNGTRLTVT.